These 27 T cell receptor beta chains were all obtained from the same sample, sequenced in a study of T cell responses to AZD1222 COVID-19 vaccine. Using immunoSEQ multiplex PCR, the repertoire was profiled, and TCRdb retains in-frame clones only, with some absent. The data contain roughly 180,000 clones, around 88% of them singletons. This specimen was peripheral blood, taken on day 0 of AZD1222 vaccination. The source is an adult in good health.

The chain carries TRBV11-2 and TRBJ1-1; weak D call: TRBD1 (5 bases). The CDR3 sequence is 14 residues long. V was clipped by 6 bases and J by 6 bases, with 17 bases between them. CDR1 is SGHAT and CDR2 is FQNNGV in the germline V gene. The CDR3 nucleotides are TGTGCCAGCAGTACGACCTCAGGGCCTGCTGAAGCTTTCTTT. It encodes CASSTTSGPAEAFF.

This clone was detected a few times. V is TRBV10-1 and J is TRBJ2-3, with D maybe TRBD1 (5 bases). Between the trimmed V and J ends, which lost 3 bases and 1 base, there was a span of 11 bases. CDR1 WNHNN and CDR2 SYGVQD come from the germline V gene (reference sequence). This CDR3 has 15 amino acids. CDR3 region: CASSELEQGTDTQYF. The CDR3 DNA is TGCGCCAGCAGTGAACTGGAACAGGGCACAGATACGCAGTATTTT.

The chain recombines TRBV7-2 with TRBJ1-4; TRBD1 is a possible D gene (6 bases). The CDR3 has 17 residues. Trimming stripped 5 bases from V and 7 bases from J, with 23 bases between. Looked up from germline, CDR1 is SGHTA and CDR2 is FQGNSA. CDR3 in DNA: TGTGCCAGCAGCCTCAACCCCCCCGGGGGCGGAGGTGAAAAACTGTTTTTT. Amino acid sequence: CASSLNPPGGGGEKLFF.

The J gene is TRBJ1-6, the V gene TRBV6-5; D not certain. This CDR3 spans 14 amino acids. Germline CDR1 MNHEY, CDR2 SVGAGI. The ends were cut back, 6 bases at V and 2 bases at J, with 8 bases in the middle. CDR3 coding DNA: TGTGCCAGCAGCCAAGTTCCCTATAATTCACCCCTCCACTTT. Its protein is CASSQVPYNSPLHF.

This chain joins TRBV12-3 or TRBV12-4 and TRBJ2-2, with D unresolved. V lost 6 bases and J lost 6, with 5 bases in between. The CDR3 is 11 residues long. DNA of the CDR3: TGTGCCAGCAGGGGGTCCGGGGAGCTGTTTTTT. Protein: CASRGSGELFF.

DNA of the CDR3: TGTGCCAGCAGCTTAACAGCGAACACCGGGGAGCTGTTTTTT. It translates to CASSLTANTGELFF. V and J are TRBV7-3 and TRBJ2-2, with D uncertain. Trimming removed 0 bases at V and 0 bases at J, with 2 bases between. There are 14 residues in the CDR3. CDR1 SGHTA and CDR2 FQGTGA come from the germline V gene.

As to this clone: Other DNA sequences in the sample encode the same CDR3. The gene calls are TRBV9 and TRBJ1-1; D is perhaps TRBD1 (6 bases). The germline CDR1 and CDR2 sequences are SGDLS and YYNGEE. This CDR3 spans 15 amino acids. The V and J ends lost 0 bases and 1 base respectively, with 10 bases between them. CDR3 loop: CASSVETGKNTEAFF. The CDR3 bases are TGTGCCAGCAGCGTAGAAACAGGGAAGAACACTGAAGCTTTCTTT.

The genes are TRBV30 and TRBJ2-5; no clear D gene. V was cut by 3 bases and J by 2 bases, with 4 bases left in between. The germline gives CDR1 GTSNPN, CDR2 SVGIG (reference sequence). CDR3 size: 11 residues. The CDR3 DNA reads TGTGCCTGGAGAAGGCAAGAGACCCAGTACTTC. Translated: CAWRRQETQYF.

The CDR3 loop is CASSAQTNSPLHF. The DNA of the CDR3 is TGTGCCAGTAGTGCTCAAACCAATTCACCCCTCCACTTT. V is TRBV19 and J is TRBJ1-6; D is unresolved. The CDR3 is 13 residues long. V shed 5 bases and J shed 7 bases, with 9 bases lying between them. The V gene's germline CDR1 is LNHDA and CDR2 SQIVND (reference sequence).

The chain recombines TRBV4-3 with TRBJ1-2; no clear D. V shed 3 bases and J shed 5 bases, with 10 bases lying between them. This CDR3 comprises 13 residues. The germline CDR1 and CDR2 sequences are LGHNA and YSLEER. The chain's CDR3 is CASSQNRIYGYTF. The DNA of the CDR3 is TGCGCCAGCAGCCAGAACCGAATTTATGGCTACACCTTC.

The chain employs TRBV19 and TRBJ1-3; D perhaps matches TRBD1 (6 bases). V shed 3 bases and J shed 5 bases, with 11 bases lying between them. The CDR3 covers 14 residues. In germline, CDR1 is LNHDA, CDR2 SQIVND (reference sequence). Here the CDR3 reads CASSMTGVRNTIYF. CDR3 bases: TGTGCCAGTAGTATGACAGGAGTGAGAAACACCATATATTTT.

The genes are TRBV19 and TRBJ1-2; 8 bases agree with TRBD1. CDR3 length: 14 residues. Germline values: CDR1 LNHDA, CDR2 SQIVND (reference sequence). Losses at the gene ends were 1 base for V and 2 bases for J; bases not matched to a gene: 0. The CDR3 DNA sequence: TGTGCCAGTAGTATAGGACAGGGGAACTATGGCTACACCTTC. Encoded protein: CASSIGQGNYGYTF.

In regard to this clone: Its ends do not fully match the called genes, so a read error is possible. The chain links TRBV20-1 to TRBJ2-1; 10 nucleotides agree with TRBD2. Germline V gene data show CDR1 as DFQATT and CDR2 as SNEGSKA (reference sequence). CDR3 size: 11 residues. The CDR3 is CSTSGVSEQFF. The CDR3 region has the DNA TGCAGTACTAGCGGGGTCAGTGAGCAGTTCTTC.

V usage is TRBV7-9 and J usage is TRBJ2-7; possible D gene TRBD1, 5 bases. V lost 6 bases and J lost 2, with 8 bases in between. Germline V gene data show CDR1 as SEHNR and CDR2 as FQNEAQ (reference sequence). This CDR3 has 12 residues. The CDR3 nucleotides read TGTGCCAGCAGTGCAGGGACCTACGAGCAGTACTTC. This translates into CASSAGTYEQYF.

This clone was seen just once. The CDR3 DNA reads TGTGCCAGCAGTGCGACAGGGTGGCCAGATACGCAGTATTTT. This codes for CASSATGWPDTQYF. This rearrangement joins TRBV6-4 to TRBJ2-3, with 7 bases that match TRBD1. This CDR3 is built from 14 residues. Per the germline V gene, CDR1 is MRHNA and CDR2 is SNTAGT. Trimming cost V 4 bases and J 4 bases; bases outside gene matches: 5.

This chain joins TRBV11-2 and TRBJ1-1, with 7 bases identical to TRBD1. CDR1 and CDR2 from the germline V gene are SGHAT and FQNNGV. The CDR3 extends over 14 amino acids. V shed 5 bases and J 1 base; nucleotides not matched to a gene: 4. The CDR3 DNA reads as TGTGCCAGCAGCCTCAACAGGGGGAACACTGAAGCTTTCTTT. This sequence encodes CASSLNRGNTEAFF.

This chain joins TRBV11-3 and TRBJ2-1; possibly TRBD2 for D (6 bases). The CDR3 has 15 amino acids. The V gene lost 3 bases and the J gene lost 4 bases, with 13 bases spanning the gap. Germline loops: CDR1 SGHNT, CDR2 YENEEA. Here the CDR3 reads CASSLGGDLYNEQFF. The CDR3 DNA reads as TGTGCCAGCAGCTTGGGAGGAGACCTATACAATGAGCAGTTCTTC. Filled out from reference TRBV11-3 and TRBJ2-1, the complete variable domain reads EAGVVQSPRYKIIEKKQPVAFWCNPISGHNTLYWYLQNLGQGPELLIRYENEEAVDDSQLPKDRFSAERLKGVDSTLKIQPAELGDSAVYLCASSLGGDLYNEQFFGPGTRLTVL.

This clone was counted a single time. The chain uses TRBV11-2 and TRBJ2-7; no firm D call. The CDR3 spans 15 residues. Trimming shortened V by 0 bases and J by 2 bases, and 11 bases separated the two germline ends. Germline V gene lookup returns CDR1 SGHAT and CDR2 FQNNGV. The CDR3 DNA reads as TGTGCCAGCAGCTTAGATCACGGCTTCCCCTACGAGCAGTACTTC. It encodes CASSLDHGFPYEQYF.

This chain connects TRBV12-3 or TRBV12-4 to TRBJ2-5, with 7 positions matching TRBD2. There are 13 residues in the CDR3. With V trimmed by 5 bases and J by 3 bases, 3 bases remained unmatched. The CDR3 is CASSPGGKETQYF. The CDR3 region has the DNA TGTGCCAGCAGTCCCGGGGGGAAAGAGACCCAGTACTTC.

The chain combines TRBV3-1 (or the pseudogene TRBV3-2) with TRBJ1-1; D possibly corresponds to TRBD1 (5 bases). CDR3 size: 13 residues. Trimming cost V 0 bases and J 6 bases, with 8 bases left between them. Germline CDR1 LGHDT, CDR2 YNNKEL (reference sequence). DNA for the CDR3: TGTGCCAGCAGCCAAGATCCGGGACCTGAAGCTTTCTTT. Its translation: CASSQDPGPEAFF.

The chain couples TRBV5-1 to TRBJ1-5; the D is unclear. The V end was cut by 0 bases, the J end by 5 bases, with 12 bases between. Per germline, CDR1 SGHRS and CDR2 YFSETQ. The CDR3 covers 15 residues. The CDR3 bases are TGCGCCAGCAGCTTGGGGCCAGTATCATATCAGCCCCAGCATTTT. Its translation: CASSLGPVSYQPQHF.

This sequence joins TRBV20-1 and TRBJ2-7; D is perhaps TRBD1 or TRBD2 (5 bases each). Deletions cut 5 bases from V and 3 bases from J, with 8 bases between. The CDR3 extends over 11 amino acids. Per germline, CDR1 DFQATT and CDR2 SNEGSKA (reference sequence). In DNA, the CDR3 is TGCAGTGCTGGGGACCGCTACGAGCAGTACTTC. Translated: CSAGDRYEQYF.

This chain links TRBV19 with TRBJ1-3; D possibly corresponds to TRBD1 (6 bases). The CDR3 length is 12 residues. Germline values: CDR1 LNHDA, CDR2 SQIVND (reference sequence). Between the trimmed V and J ends, which lost 9 bases and 3 bases, there was a span of 9 bases. CDR3 sequence (DNA): TGTGCCAGCCACAGGGATGGAAACACCATATATTTT. Translated, it gives CASHRDGNTIYF.

J is TRBJ2-2 and V is TRBV10-1; unclear D gene. V was cut by 6 bases and J by 4 bases, with 6 bases left in between. The CDR3 is 12 residues long. Germline V gene lookup returns CDR1 WNHNN and CDR2 SYGVQD (reference sequence). The CDR3 bases are TGCGCCAGCAGAGCGACCACCGGGGAGCTGTTTTTT. Translated, it gives CASRATTGELFF.

The chain carries TRBV6-4 and TRBJ2-5, with TRBD2 identical over 10 bases. This CDR3 comprises 15 residues. Trimming took 4 bases from V and 5 from J; bases not matched to a gene: 7. Per the germline V gene, CDR1 is MRHNA and CDR2 is SNTAGT. In DNA form, the CDR3 reads TGTGCCAGCAGTGTCTCTAGCGGGAGCGCGGAGACCCAGTACTTC. Its translation is CASSVSSGSAETQYF.

The V gene is TRBV21-1, the J gene TRBJ1-4. TRBV21-1 is described as a pseudogene. The CDR3 is made up of 18 amino acids. The CDR3 region has the DNA TGTGCCAGCAGCGCCATCCGGGGGACGATCACCCGTAATGAAAAACTGTTTTTT. Its translation: CASSAIRGTITRNEKLFF.

This chain connects TRBV24-1 to TRBJ1-1, with 8 bases matching TRBD1. The CDR3 spans 16 residues. The junction had 9 bases not matched to a gene; V was cut back by 2 bases and J by 5 bases. CDR1 and CDR2 (germline): KGHDR, SFDVKD. The CDR3 is CATSDSTRTGSTEAFF. CDR3 DNA: TGTGCCACCAGTGATTCGACTAGGACAGGGAGTACTGAAGCTTTCTTT.